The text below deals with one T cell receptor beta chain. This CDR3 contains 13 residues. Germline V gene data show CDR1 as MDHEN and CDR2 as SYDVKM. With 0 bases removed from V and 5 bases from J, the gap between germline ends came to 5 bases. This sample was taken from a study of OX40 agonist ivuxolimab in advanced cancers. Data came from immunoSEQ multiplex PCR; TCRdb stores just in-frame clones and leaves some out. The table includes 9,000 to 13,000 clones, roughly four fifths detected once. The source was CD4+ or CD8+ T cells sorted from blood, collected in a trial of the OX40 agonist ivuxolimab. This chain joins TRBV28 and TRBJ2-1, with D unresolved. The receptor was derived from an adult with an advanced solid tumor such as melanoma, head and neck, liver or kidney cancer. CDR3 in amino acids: CASSLWRDNEQFF. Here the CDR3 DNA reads TGTGCCAGCAGTTTATGGCGTGACAATGAGCAGTTCTTC.